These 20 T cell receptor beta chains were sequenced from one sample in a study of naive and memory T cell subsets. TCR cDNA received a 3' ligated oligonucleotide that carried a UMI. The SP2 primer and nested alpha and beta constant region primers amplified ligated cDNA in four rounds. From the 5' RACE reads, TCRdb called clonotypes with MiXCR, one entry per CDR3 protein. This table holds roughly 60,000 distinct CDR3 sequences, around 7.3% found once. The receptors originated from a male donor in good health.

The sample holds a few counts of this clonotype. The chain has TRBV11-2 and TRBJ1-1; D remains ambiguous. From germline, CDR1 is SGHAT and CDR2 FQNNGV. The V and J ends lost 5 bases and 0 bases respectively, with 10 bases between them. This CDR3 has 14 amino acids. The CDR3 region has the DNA TGTGCCAGCAGCGGCCAGATCATGAACACTGAAGCTTTCTTT. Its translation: CASSGQIMNTEAFF. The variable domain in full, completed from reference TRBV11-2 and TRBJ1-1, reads EAGVAQSPRYKIIEKRQSVAFWCNPISGHATLYWYQQILGQGPKLLIQFQNNGVVDDSQLPKDRFSAERLKGVDSTLKIQPAKLEDSAVYLCASSGQIMNTEAFFGQGTRLTVV.

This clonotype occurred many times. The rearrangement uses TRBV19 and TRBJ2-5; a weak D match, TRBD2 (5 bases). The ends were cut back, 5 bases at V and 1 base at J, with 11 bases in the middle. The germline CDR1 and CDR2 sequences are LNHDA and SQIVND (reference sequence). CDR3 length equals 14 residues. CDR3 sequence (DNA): TGTGCCAGTAGTTTTGGACTGTTCCAAGAGACCCAGTACTTC. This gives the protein CASSFGLFQETQYF.

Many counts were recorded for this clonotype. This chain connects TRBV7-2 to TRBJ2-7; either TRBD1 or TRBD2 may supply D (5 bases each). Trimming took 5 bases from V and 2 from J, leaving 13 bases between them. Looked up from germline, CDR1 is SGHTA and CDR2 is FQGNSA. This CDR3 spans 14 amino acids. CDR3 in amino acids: CASSPLGVTYEQYF. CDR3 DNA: TGTGCCAGCAGCCCCTTGGGGGTTACCTACGAGCAGTACTTC.

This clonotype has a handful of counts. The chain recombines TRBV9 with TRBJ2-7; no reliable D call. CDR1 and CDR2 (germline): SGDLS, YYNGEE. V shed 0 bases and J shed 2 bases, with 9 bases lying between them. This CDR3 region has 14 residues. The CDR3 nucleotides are TGTGCCAGCAGCGTAGGCCCAGAGACCTACGAGCAGTACTTC. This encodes CASSVGPETYEQYF.

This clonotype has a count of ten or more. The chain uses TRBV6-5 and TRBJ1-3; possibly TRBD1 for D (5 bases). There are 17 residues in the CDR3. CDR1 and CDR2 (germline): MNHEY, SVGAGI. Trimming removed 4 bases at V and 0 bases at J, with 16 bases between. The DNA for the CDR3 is TGTGCCAGCAGTTCCCCCCGGGGCTCCGACTCTGGAAACACCATATATTTT. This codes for CASSSPRGSDSGNTIYF.

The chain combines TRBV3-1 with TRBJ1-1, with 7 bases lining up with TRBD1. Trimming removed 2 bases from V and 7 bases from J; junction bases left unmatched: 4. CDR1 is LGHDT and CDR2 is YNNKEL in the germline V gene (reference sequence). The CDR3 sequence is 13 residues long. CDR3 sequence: CASSQYRGFEAFF. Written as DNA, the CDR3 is TGTGCCAGCAGCCAATACAGGGGTTTTGAAGCTTTCTTT. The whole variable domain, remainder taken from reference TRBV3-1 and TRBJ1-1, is DTAVSQTPKYLVTQMGNDKSIKCEQNLGHDTMYWYKQDSKKFLKIMFSYNNKELIINETVPNRFSPKSPDKAHLNLHINSLELGDSAVYFCASSQYRGFEAFFGQGTRLTVV.

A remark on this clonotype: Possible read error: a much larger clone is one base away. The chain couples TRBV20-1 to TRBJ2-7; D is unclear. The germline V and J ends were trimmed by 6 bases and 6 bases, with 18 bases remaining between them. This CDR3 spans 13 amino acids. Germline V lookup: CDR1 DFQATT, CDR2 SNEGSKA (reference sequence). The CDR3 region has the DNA TGCAGTGCCAGTCCCGAAACACCCTGCGAGCAGTACTTC. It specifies CSASPETPCEQYF.

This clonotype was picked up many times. DNA of the CDR3: TGTGCCATCAGTGACTCAAGGGAGCGCAATCAGCCCCAGCATTTT. Translated: CAISDSRERNQPQHF. The chain employs TRBV10-3 and TRBJ1-5; D is unresolved. V lost 3 bases to trimming and J lost 2 bases, with 11 bases between them. CDR3 length: 15 amino acids. CDR1 is ENHRY and CDR2 is SYGVKD in the germline V gene.

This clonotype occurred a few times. The CDR3 DNA sequence: TGCGCCAGCAGCTTATCAGGACAGGGTATTGAGCAGTTCTTC. It codes for CASSLSGQGIEQFF. The chain carries TRBV5-1 and TRBJ2-1; TRBD1 agrees at 8 bases. Germline-derived CDR1 and CDR2 are SGHRS and YFSETQ. J was trimmed by 9 bases and V by 2 bases; bases with no gene match: 7. The CDR3 consists of 14 residues. Complete variable domain (other parts from reference TRBV5-1 and TRBJ2-1): KAGVTQTPRYLIKTRGQQVTLSCSPISGHRSVSWYQQTPGQGLQFLFEYFSETQRNKGNFPGRFSGRQFSNSRSEMNVSTLELGDSALYLCASSLSGQGIEQFFGPGTRLTVL.

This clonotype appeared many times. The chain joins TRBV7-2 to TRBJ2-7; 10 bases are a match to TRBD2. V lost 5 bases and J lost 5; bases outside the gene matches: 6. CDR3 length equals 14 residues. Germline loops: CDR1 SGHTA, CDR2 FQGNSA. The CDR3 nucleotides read TGTGCCAGCAGCGGTAGCGGGAGGTCCGACGAGCAGTACTTC. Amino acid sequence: CASSGSGRSDEQYF. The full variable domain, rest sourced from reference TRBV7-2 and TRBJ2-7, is GAGVSQSPSNKVTEKGKDVELRCDPISGHTALYWYRQSLGQGLEFLIYFQGNSAPDKSGLPSDRFSAERTGGSVSTLTIQRTQQEDSAVYLCASSGSGRSDEQYFGPGTRLTVT.

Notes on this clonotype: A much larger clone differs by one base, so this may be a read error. The CDR3 nucleotides are TGCGCCAGCAGCCACGCCCGGGACATAACCATGAACATTGAAGCTTTCTTT. Amino acids: CASSHARDITMNIEAFF. The chain uses TRBV5-1 and TRBJ1-1; D possibly corresponds to TRBD1 (6 bases). Germline CDR1 reads SGHRS; CDR2 reads YFSETQ. The CDR3 is 17 residues long.

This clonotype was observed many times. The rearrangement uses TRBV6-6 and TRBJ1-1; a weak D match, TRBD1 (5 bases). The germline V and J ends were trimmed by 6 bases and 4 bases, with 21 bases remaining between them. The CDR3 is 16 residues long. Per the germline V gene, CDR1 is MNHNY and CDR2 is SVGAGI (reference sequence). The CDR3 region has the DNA TGTGCCAGCAGCCCATCGAGCGGGGGGGAGTTCACTGAAGCTTTCTTT. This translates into CASSPSSGGEFTEAFF.

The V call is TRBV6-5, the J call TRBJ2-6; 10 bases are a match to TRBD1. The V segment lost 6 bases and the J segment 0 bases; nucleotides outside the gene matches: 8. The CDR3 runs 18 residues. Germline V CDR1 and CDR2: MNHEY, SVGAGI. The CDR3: CASSRLGTGDSGANVLTF. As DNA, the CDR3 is TGTGCCAGCAGCCGCTTAGGGACAGGGGACTCTGGGGCCAACGTCCTGACTTTC.

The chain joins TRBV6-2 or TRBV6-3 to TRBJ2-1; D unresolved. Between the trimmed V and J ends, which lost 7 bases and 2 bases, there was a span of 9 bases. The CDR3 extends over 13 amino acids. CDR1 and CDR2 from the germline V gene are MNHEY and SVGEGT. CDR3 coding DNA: TGTGCCAGCACACCGGCCCCCTACAATGAGCAGTTCTTC. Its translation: CASTPAPYNEQFF.

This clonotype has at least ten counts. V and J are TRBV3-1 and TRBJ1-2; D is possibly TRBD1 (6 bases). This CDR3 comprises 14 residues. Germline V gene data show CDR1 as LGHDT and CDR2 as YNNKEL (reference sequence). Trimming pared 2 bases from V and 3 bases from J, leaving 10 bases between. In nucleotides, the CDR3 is TGTGCCAGCAGCCAAAGGGGGGTGGACTATGGCTACACCTTC. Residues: CASSQRGVDYGYTF.

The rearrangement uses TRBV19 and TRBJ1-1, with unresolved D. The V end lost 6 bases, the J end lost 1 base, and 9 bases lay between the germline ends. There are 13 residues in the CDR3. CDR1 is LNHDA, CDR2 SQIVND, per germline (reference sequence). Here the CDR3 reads CASSYSGNTEAFF. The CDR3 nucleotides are TGTGCCAGTAGCTACAGTGGGAACACTGAAGCTTTCTTT. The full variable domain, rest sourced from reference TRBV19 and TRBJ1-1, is DGGITQSPKYLFRKEGQNVTLSCEQNLNHDAMYWYRQDPGQGLRLIYYSQIVNDFQKGDIAEGYSVSREKKESFPLTVTSAQKNPTAFYLCASSYSGNTEAFFGQGTRLTVV.

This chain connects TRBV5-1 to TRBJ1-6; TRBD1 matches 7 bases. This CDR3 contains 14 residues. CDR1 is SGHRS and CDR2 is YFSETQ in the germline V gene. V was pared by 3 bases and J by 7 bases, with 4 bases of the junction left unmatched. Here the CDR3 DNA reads TGCGCCAGCAGCTACAGGGGTGGGAATTCACCCCTCCACTTT. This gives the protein CASSYRGGNSPLHF.

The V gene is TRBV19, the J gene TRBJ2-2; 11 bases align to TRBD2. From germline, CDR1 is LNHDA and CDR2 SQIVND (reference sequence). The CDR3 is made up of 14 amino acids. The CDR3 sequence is CVTSPGLAAGELFF. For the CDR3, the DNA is TGTGTCACAAGCCCGGGACTAGCGGCCGGGGAGCTGTTTTTT.

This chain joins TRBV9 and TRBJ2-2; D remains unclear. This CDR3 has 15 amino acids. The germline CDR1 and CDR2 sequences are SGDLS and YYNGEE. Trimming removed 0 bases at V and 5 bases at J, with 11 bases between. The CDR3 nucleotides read TGTGCCAGCAGCGTAGGAGCAGGTGGGACCGGGGAGCTGTTTTTT. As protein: CASSVGAGGTGELFF.

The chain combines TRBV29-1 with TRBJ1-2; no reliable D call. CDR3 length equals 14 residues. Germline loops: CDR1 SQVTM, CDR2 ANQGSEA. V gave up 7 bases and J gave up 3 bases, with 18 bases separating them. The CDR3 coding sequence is TGCAGCGCCCTTCCCCCTCAACCGGACTATGGCTACACCTTC. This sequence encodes CSALPPQPDYGYTF.